This T cell receptor beta chain was identified in a study of blood T cell repertoires in COVID-19. Study as a whole: COVID-19 samples, acute and convalescent, were from the United States, Italy and Spain. PBMCs, B-cell-depleted T cells, or T cells provided the cDNA or gDNA that made up the material.

Trimming took 3 bases from V and 0 from J; bases not matched to a gene: 11. The germline V gene encodes CDR1 SEHNR and CDR2 FQNEAQ (reference sequence). CDR3 length equals 18 residues. The method was immunoSEQ multiplex PCR; TCRdb's version includes in-frame clones alone and lacks a portion of them. The data show around 100,000 clones, with about 80% seen just once and about 11% held by the top ten. This clone came up a few times. Sample: peripheral blood. This chain joins TRBV7-9 and TRBJ1-5, with TRBD1 matching over 7 bases. The sequence came from a human donor in a cohort sampled during active COVID-19. The CDR3 region has the DNA TGTGCCAGCAGCTTGGGTGCCACAGGGGCCGATAGCAATCAGCCCCAGCATTTT. The encoded protein is CASSLGATGADSNQPQHF.